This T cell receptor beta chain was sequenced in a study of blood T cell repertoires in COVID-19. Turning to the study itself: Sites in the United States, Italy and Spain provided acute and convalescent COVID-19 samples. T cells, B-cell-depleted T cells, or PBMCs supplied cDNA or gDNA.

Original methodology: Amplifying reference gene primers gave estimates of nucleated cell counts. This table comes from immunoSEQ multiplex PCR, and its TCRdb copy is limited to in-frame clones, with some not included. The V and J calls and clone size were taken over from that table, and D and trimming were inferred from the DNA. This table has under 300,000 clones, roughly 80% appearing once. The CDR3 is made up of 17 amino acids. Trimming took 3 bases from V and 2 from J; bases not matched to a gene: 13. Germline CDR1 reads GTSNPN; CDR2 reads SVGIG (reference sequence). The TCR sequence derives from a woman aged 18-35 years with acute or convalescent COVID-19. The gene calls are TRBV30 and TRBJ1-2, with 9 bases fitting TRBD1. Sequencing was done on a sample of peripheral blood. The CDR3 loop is CAWSHRPRQGGNYGYTF. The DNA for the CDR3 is TGTGCCTGGAGCCACCGCCCCCGACAGGGGGGGAACTATGGCTACACCTTC.